The 8 T cell receptor beta chains below all came from one sample that was sequenced in a study of T-cell reconstitution after alpha-beta-depleted transplantation in children. Preparing the TCRbeta library involved the use of unique molecular identifiers. TCRdb re-analysed the PCR reads in MiXCR, keeping a single row per CDR3 protein. The sample gives roughly 610,000 distinct CDR3 sequences, roughly a tenth of which show up once; roughly 4% is in the top ten. Specimen: PBMCs from the stem cell graft donor, collected from the stem cell graft. All receptors derive from a human donor who donated a stem cell graft to a child with acute myeloid leukemia.

The sample holds a few counts of this clonotype. V usage is TRBV6-2 or TRBV6-3 and J usage is TRBJ2-4; 7 bases map to TRBD1. CDR1 and CDR2 (germline): MNHEY, SVGEGT. The CDR3 is 15 amino acids. V lost 4 bases to trimming and J lost 0 bases; unmatched junction nucleotides: 3. The CDR3: CASSSGQIAKNIQYF. The DNA for the CDR3 is TGTGCCAGCAGTTCGGGACAGATAGCCAAAAACATTCAGTACTTC.

This clonotype was picked up many times. The chain couples TRBV7-9 to TRBJ2-7, with 10 nucleotides matching TRBD1. Germline trimming cut 7 bases from V and 5 bases from J; bases unmatched to any gene: 11. Germline lookup yields CDR1 SEHNR and CDR2 FQNEAQ (reference sequence). This CDR3 has 15 amino acids. This CDR3 reads CASIPPGTGANEQYF. CDR3 DNA: TGTGCCAGCATCCCTCCCGGGACAGGGGCCAACGAGCAGTACTTC.

This clonotype was seen only a few times. J is TRBJ2-2 and V is TRBV7-3; 12 bases map to TRBD2. The CDR3 loop spans 16 amino acids. Trimming took 2 bases from V and 3 from J; bases not matched to a gene: 1. CDR1 is SGHTA, CDR2 FQGTGA, per germline. CDR3 in amino acids: CASSLGLAGYTGELFF. DNA of the CDR3: TGTGCCAGCAGCTTAGGACTAGCGGGATACACCGGGGAGCTGTTTTTT.

The chain employs TRBV6-2 or TRBV6-3 and TRBJ2-1; weak D call: TRBD1 (6 bases). Trimming took off 6 bases at V and 2 bases at J, with 14 bases between the two ends. Germline V gives CDR1 MNHEY, CDR2 SVGEGT. The CDR3 is made up of 15 amino acids. Here the CDR3 reads CASSHRQATYNEQFF. Written as DNA, the CDR3 is TGTGCCAGCAGCCATCGACAGGCCACCTACAATGAGCAGTTCTTC.

The rearrangement joins TRBV7-6 to TRBJ2-3; 8 nucleotides match TRBD2. Germline V gives CDR1 SGHVS, CDR2 FNYEAQ. The J segment lost 5 bases and the V segment lost 6 bases, leaving 10 bases of the junction unmatched. CDR3 length: 15 amino acids. CDR3 amino acids: CASRLAAVGLDTQYF. The CDR3 bases are TGTGCCAGCAGACTAGCGGCGGTAGGATTAGATACGCAGTATTTT.

This sequence joins TRBV24-1 and TRBJ1-5, with a weak D call TRBD1 (5 bases). The CDR3 is 14 residues long. Trimming left V 9 bases short and J 5 bases short, with 16 bases between. CDR1 and CDR2 from the germline V gene are KGHDR and SFDVKD. CDR3: CATQQWGKDQPQHF. The DNA for the CDR3 is TGTGCCACCCAGCAGTGGGGGAAAGATCAGCCCCAGCATTTT.

The chain links TRBV11-2 to TRBJ2-5; 7 bases fit TRBD2. The V gene end was trimmed by 4 bases and the J gene end by 5 bases; junction bases not matched to a gene: 10. CDR3 length equals 15 residues. Germline CDR1 SGHAT, CDR2 FQNNGV. CDR3 amino acids: CASSSGLGVWETQYF. CDR3 nucleotides: TGTGCCAGCAGCTCCGGACTAGGTGTATGGGAGACCCAGTACTTC.

This clonotype was observed at least ten times. The J gene is TRBJ1-2, the V gene TRBV20-1; maybe TRBD1 (6 bases). This CDR3 has 16 amino acids. V lost 4 bases and J lost 5, with 23 bases in between. Germline CDR1 is DFQATT and CDR2 is SNEGSKA (reference sequence). In DNA form, the CDR3 reads TGCAGTGCTAACCACAGGGTTTCGACATCACGGTATGGCTACACCTTC. Translated, it gives CSANHRVSTSRYGYTF.